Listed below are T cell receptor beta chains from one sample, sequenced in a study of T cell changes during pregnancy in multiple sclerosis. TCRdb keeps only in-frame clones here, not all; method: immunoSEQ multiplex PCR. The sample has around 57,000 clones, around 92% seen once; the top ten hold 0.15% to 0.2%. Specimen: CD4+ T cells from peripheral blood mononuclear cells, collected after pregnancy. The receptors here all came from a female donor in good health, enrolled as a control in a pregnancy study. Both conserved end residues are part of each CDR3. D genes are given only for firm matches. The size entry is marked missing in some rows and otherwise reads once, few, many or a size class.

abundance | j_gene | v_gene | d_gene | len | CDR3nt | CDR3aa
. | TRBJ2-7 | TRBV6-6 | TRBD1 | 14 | TGTGCCAGCCTCCGTGGGGACAGGGTTGACGAGCAGTACTTC | CASLRGDRVDEQYF
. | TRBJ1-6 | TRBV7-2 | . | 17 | TGTGCCAGCAGCGCGGGGGGGTACAGCTCCTATAATTCACCCCTCCACTTT | CASSAGGYSSYNSPLHF
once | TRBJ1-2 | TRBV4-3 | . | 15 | TGCGCCAGCAGCCAAGAAGCCAGGCGACACTATGGCTACACCTTC | CASSQEARRHYGYTF
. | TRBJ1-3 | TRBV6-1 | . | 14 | TGTGCCAGCAGGACTACAGGGTTTGGAAACACCATATATTTT | CASRTTGFGNTIYF
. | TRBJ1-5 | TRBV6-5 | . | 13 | TGTGCCAGCAGTTACGAGGCCCATCAGCCCCAGCATTTT | CASSYEAHQPQHF
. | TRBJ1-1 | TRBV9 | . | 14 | TGTGCCAGCAGCGCCCAGGGCGGGAACACCGAAGCTTTCTTT | CASSAQGGNTEAFF
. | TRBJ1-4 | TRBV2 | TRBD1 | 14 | TGTGCCAGCAGTCGACAGGGGTATAGTGAAAAACTGTTTTTT | CASSRQGYSEKLFF
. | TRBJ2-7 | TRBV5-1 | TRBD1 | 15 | TGCGCCAGCAGCCCTGGGGGGACAGGGATCTACGAGCAGTACTTC | CASSPGGTGIYEQYF
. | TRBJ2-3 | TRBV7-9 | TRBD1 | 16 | TGTGCCAGCAGCCCCAGGGAGACAGGGCGCACAGATACGCAGTATTTT | CASSPRETGRTDTQYF
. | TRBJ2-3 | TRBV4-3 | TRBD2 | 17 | TGCGCCAGCAGCCAAGATTATAAGCGGGGGGGCCCAGATACGCAGTATTTT | CASSQDYKRGGPDTQYF